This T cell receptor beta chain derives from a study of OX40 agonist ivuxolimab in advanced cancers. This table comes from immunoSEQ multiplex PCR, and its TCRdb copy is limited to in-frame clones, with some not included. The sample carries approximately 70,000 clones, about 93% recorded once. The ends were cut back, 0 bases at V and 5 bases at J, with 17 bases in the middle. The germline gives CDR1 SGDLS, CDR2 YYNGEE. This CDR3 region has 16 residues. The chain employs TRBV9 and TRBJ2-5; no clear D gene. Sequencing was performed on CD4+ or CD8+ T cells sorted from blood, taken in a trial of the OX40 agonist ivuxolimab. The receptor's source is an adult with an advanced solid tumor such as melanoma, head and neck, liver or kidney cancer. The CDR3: CASSVGSTNTIETQYF. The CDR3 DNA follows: TGTGCCAGCAGCGTAGGGAGTACCAACACGATCGAGACCCAGTACTTC.